Sequencing of this T cell receptor beta chain was carried out in a study of OX40 agonist ivuxolimab in advanced cancers. Study-level background: Ivuxolimab is a fully human IgG2 antibody that activates OX40 (CD134). Patients received intravenous ivuxolimab every 2 weeks at 0.01 to 10 mg/kg.

The CDR3 is 14 amino acids. CDR1 and CDR2 from the germline V gene are SGHRS and YFSETQ. The ends were cut back, 4 bases at V and 1 base at J, with 11 bases in the middle. Sequenced by immunoSEQ multiplex PCR; TCRdb stores in-frame clones only, minus some. Of over 55,000 clones listed, less than 90% are singletons. The chain couples TRBV5-1 to TRBJ1-1, with unresolved D. Material: CD4+ or CD8+ T cells sorted from blood, obtained in a trial of the OX40 agonist ivuxolimab. The sequence derives from an adult with an advanced solid tumor such as melanoma, head and neck, liver or kidney cancer. DNA for the CDR3: TGCGCCAGCAGCACACGACCGGGGAACACTGAAGCTTTCTTT. This sequence encodes CASSTRPGNTEAFF. Combining the CDR3 with reference TRBV5-1 and TRBJ1-1 gives the whole variable domain KAGVTQTPRYLIKTRGQQVTLSCSPISGHRSVSWYQQTPGQGLQFLFEYFSETQRNKGNFPGRFSGRQFSNSRSEMNVSTLELGDSALYLCASSTRPGNTEAFFGQGTRLTVV.